This T cell receptor (beta chain) appears in the sequencing data of a study of CD8 T cells in Susac syndrome. The CDR3 runs 13 residues. V was clipped by 0 bases and J by 0 bases, with 6 bases between them. Per the germline V gene, CDR1 is SQVTM and CDR2 is ANQGSEA. RNA totalling roughly 0.5 to 1 ug underwent reverse transcription with random hexamers. MiXCR was run by TCRdb on the immunoSEQ multiplex PCR reads, yielding one entry per CDR3 protein. The sample shows approximately 200,000 distinct CDR3 sequences, over 90% of them seen only once. The clonotype originates from a human donor with multiple sclerosis. Sequenced: CD4+ T cells from PBMCs. The J gene is TRBJ2-7, the V gene TRBV29-1; D is unclear. CDR3 residues: CSVEEVSSYEQYF. In DNA, the CDR3 is TGCAGCGTTGAAGAGGTCTCCTCCTACGAGCAGTACTTC.